These 13 T cell receptor beta chains were sequenced from one sample in a study of blood T cell repertoires in COVID-19. Profiling relied on immunoSEQ multiplex PCR, and the TCRdb table lists in-frame clones only, not all of them. The sample has 270,000 or so clones; about nine tenths are singletons. Sequencing was carried out using peripheral blood. These TCRs come from a woman younger than 45 with COVID-19, enrolled during active disease.

CDR3 DNA sequence: TGTGCCATCAGCGGTACAGGGGACACAGCTTTCTTT. Translated: CAISGTGDTAFF. The chain joins TRBV10-3 to TRBJ1-1; TRBD1 aligns across 7 bases. Looked up from germline, CDR1 is ENHRY and CDR2 is SYGVKD. J was trimmed by 10 bases and V by 6 bases; bases with no gene match: 8. The CDR3 spans 12 residues.

The rearrangement joins TRBV5-1 to TRBJ2-1; maybe TRBD2 (6 bases). Germline CDR1 reads SGHRS; CDR2 reads YFSETQ. This CDR3 has 16 amino acids. V lost 4 bases, J lost 2 bases, and 16 bases lay in between. The CDR3 sequence is CASSEAGRGPYNEQFF. CDR3 DNA: TGCGCCAGCAGCGAGGCAGGGCGGGGACCCTACAATGAGCAGTTCTTC.

The V gene is TRBV27, the J gene TRBJ1-1; TRBD1 matches at 7 bases. Per germline, CDR1 MNHEY and CDR2 SMNVEV (reference sequence). CDR3 length equals 16 residues. The trim removed 9 bases at V and 1 base at J, leaving 14 bases unmatched. CDR3 bases: TGTGCCAGTCTCCGTGCCAGGGGGATAACGAACACTGAAGCTTTCTTT. This translates into CASLRARGITNTEAFF.

The rearrangement links TRBV19 to TRBJ2-7; a possible D gene is TRBD2 (5 bases). Germline V gene lookup returns CDR1 LNHDA and CDR2 SQIVND (reference sequence). The CDR3 consists of 15 residues. Trimming removed 7 bases at V and 2 bases at J, with 18 bases between. The CDR3 DNA follows: TGTGCCAGTACCTTGGACTCTTATGGGGCCTACGAGCAGTACTTC. Residues: CASTLDSYGAYEQYF.

This chain connects TRBV3-1 (or the pseudogene TRBV3-2) to TRBJ2-7, with 8 bases aligning to TRBD1. V lost 8 bases to trimming and J lost 3 bases; unmatched junction nucleotides: 9. Germline assignment: CDR1 LGHDT and CDR2 YNNKEL (reference sequence). This CDR3 spans 14 amino acids. CDR3 loop: CASGSGTGYYEQYF. The CDR3, as DNA: TGTGCCAGCGGTTCGGGGACAGGCTACTACGAGCAGTACTTC.

J is TRBJ1-4 and V is TRBV9; no reliable D call. Trimming cost V 0 bases and J 6 bases, with 12 bases left between them. The CDR3 totals 15 residues. Germline V gives CDR1 SGDLS, CDR2 YYNGEE. The CDR3 nucleotides read TGTGCCAGCAGCGTAGCTGGGCTTGGTGATGAAAAACTGTTTTTT. Encoded protein: CASSVAGLGDEKLFF.

This clone was seen once. V usage is TRBV4-1 and J usage is TRBJ2-7; TRBD2 agrees at 9 bases. CDR1 is MGHRA, CDR2 YSYEKL, per germline. V was clipped by 4 bases and J by 0 bases; unmatched bases: 7. The CDR3 is 16 amino acids. The CDR3 region is CASSLTAGGISYEQYF. For the CDR3, the DNA is TGCGCCAGCAGCCTGACAGCGGGGGGAATCTCCTACGAGCAGTACTTC.

This clone was detected a few times. The DNA for the CDR3 is TGTGCCAGAAGCTTGGGGCCTACTGAAGCTTTCTTT. Amino acids: CARSLGPTEAFF. The genes are TRBV5-3 and TRBJ1-1; no reliable D call. TRBV5-3 is an ORF, with its function uncertain. This CDR3 has 12 amino acids. The V end was cut by 0 bases, the J end by 5 bases, with 5 bases between.

This clone has just one count. CDR3 nucleotide sequence: TGTGCCAGCTCACTAAACACAGTGGGTAACTATGGCTACACCTTC. Translated: CASSLNTVGNYGYTF. The chain uses TRBV18 and TRBJ1-2; D not resolved. Trimming pared 4 bases from V and 1 base from J, leaving 13 bases between. This CDR3 region has 15 residues. Germline V gives CDR1 KGHSH, CDR2 LQKENI.

This clone was recorded only once. This chain links TRBV7-7 with TRBJ2-5, with 9 bases identical to TRBD1. The J segment lost 7 bases and the V segment lost 2 bases, leaving 2 bases of the junction unmatched. There are 13 residues in the CDR3. The germline V gene encodes CDR1 SSHAT and CDR2 FNYEAQ (reference sequence). The CDR3 nucleotides are TGTGCCAGCAGCTTACAGGGACAGGGGACCCAGTACTTC. It encodes CASSLQGQGTQYF.

The chain combines TRBV3-1 (or the pseudogene TRBV3-2) with TRBJ2-3, with TRBD1 identical over 7 bases. Per germline, CDR1 LGHDT and CDR2 YNNKEL (reference sequence). This CDR3 spans 15 amino acids. With 7 bases clipped from V and 2 bases from J, the junction kept 9 bases outside the gene matches. CDR3: CASTLRQGPTDTQYF. DNA of the CDR3: TGTGCCAGCACCCTACGACAGGGTCCCACAGATACGCAGTATTTT.

The chain carries TRBV7-2 and TRBJ2-3, with 11 nucleotides matching TRBD2. This CDR3 region has 15 residues. Germline CDR1 is SGHTA and CDR2 is FQGNSA. J was trimmed by 4 bases and V by 5 bases; bases with no gene match: 5. CDR3 loop: CASSPTSGDSDTQYF. The DNA for the CDR3 is TGTGCCAGCAGCCCGACTAGCGGGGACTCAGATACGCAGTATTTT.

This chain links TRBV14 with TRBJ2-1; the D is unclear. CDR1 SGHDN and CDR2 FVKESK come from the germline V gene. CDR3 length equals 15 residues. Trimming removed 0 bases at V and 3 bases at J, with 9 bases between. The CDR3 region is CASSQDWAGYNEQFF. In DNA, the CDR3 is TGTGCCAGCAGCCAAGATTGGGCAGGCTACAATGAGCAGTTCTTC.